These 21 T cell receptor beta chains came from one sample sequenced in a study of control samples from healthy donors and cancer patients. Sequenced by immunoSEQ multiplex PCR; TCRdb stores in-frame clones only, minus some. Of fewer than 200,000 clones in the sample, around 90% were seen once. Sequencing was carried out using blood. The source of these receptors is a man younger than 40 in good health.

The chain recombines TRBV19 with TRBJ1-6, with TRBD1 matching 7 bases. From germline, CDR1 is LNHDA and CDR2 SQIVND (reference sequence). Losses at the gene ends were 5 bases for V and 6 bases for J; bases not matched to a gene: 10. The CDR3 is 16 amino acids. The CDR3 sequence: CASSPWNTGANSPLHF. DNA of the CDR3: TGTGCCAGTAGTCCTTGGAACACAGGGGCTAATTCACCCCTCCACTTT.

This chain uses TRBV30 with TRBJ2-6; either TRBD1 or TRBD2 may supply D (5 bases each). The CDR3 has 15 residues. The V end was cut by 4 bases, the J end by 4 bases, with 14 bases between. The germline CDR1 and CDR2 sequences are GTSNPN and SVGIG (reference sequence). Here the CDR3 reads CAWNEWGTGANVLTF. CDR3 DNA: TGTGCCTGGAATGAATGGGGGACCGGGGCCAACGTCCTGACTTTC. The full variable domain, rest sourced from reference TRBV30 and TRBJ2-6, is SQTIHQWPATLVQPVGSPLSLECTVEGTSNPNLYWYRQAAGRGLQLLFYSVGIGQISSEVPQNLSASRPQDRQFILSSKKLLLSDSGFYLCAWNEWGTGANVLTFGAGSRLTVL.

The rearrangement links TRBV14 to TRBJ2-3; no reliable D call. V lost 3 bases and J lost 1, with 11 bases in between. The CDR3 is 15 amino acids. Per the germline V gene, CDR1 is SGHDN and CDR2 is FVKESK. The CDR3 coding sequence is TGTGCCAGCAGCCACATTCAGCAGGGCACAGATACGCAGTATTTT. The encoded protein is CASSHIQQGTDTQYF.

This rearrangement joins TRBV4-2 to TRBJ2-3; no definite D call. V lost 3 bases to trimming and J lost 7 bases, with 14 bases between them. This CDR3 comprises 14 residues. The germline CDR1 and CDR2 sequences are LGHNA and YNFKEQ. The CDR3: CASSQAGDANTQYF. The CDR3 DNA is TGTGCCAGCAGCCAGGCCGGTGATGCGAATACGCAGTATTTT.

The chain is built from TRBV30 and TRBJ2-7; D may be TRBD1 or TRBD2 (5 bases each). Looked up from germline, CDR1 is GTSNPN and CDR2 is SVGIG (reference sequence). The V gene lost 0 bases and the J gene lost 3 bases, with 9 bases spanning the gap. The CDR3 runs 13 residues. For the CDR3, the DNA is TGTGCCTGGAGTGTGAGGGGCAGCTACGAGCAGTACTTC. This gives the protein CAWSVRGSYEQYF.

In nucleotides, the CDR3 is TGTGCCAGCAGTGACTCGGGGGGTTCTGGCTACACCTTC. Protein sequence: CASSDSGGSGYTF. The chain carries TRBV6-4 and TRBJ1-2; perhaps TRBD1 as D (5 bases). This CDR3 spans 13 amino acids. Germline loops: CDR1 MRHNA, CDR2 SNTAGT. Trimming stripped 0 bases from V and 7 bases from J, with 9 bases between.

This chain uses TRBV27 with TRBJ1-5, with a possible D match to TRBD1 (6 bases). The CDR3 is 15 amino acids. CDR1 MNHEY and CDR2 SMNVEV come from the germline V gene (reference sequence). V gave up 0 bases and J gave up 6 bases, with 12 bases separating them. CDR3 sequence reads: CASSLSAGGSQPQHF. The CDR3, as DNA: TGTGCCAGCAGTTTATCGGCCGGGGGCTCTCAGCCCCAGCATTTT.

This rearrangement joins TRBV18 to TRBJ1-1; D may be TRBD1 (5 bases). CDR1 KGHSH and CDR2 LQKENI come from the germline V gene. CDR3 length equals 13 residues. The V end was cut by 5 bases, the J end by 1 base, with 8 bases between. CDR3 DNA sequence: TGTGCCAGCTCAGGGACCGCGAACACTGAAGCTTTCTTT. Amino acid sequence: CASSGTANTEAFF.

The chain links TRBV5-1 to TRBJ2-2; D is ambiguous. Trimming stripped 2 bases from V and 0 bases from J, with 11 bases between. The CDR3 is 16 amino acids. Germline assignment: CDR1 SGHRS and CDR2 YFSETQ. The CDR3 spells CASSFLSASNTGELFF. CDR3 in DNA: TGCGCCAGCAGCTTTCTATCCGCTTCGAACACCGGGGAGCTGTTTTTT.

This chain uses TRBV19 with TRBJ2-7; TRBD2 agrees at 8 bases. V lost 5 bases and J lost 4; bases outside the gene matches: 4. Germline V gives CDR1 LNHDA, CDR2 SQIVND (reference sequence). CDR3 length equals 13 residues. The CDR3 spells CASSPGGAYEQYF. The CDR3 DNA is TGTGCCAGTAGTCCCGGGGGGGCGTACGAGCAGTACTTC.

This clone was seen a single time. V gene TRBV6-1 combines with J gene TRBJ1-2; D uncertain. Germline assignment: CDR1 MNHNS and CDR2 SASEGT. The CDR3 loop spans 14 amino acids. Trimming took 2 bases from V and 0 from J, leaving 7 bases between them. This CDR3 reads CASSELAANYGYTF. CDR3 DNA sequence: TGTGCCAGCAGTGAATTAGCAGCTAACTATGGCTACACCTTC.

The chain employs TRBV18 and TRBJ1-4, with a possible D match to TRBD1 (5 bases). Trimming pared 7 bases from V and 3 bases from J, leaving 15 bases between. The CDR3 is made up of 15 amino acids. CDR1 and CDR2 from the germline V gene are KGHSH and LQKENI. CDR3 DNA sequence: TGTGCCAGCTTTGCCCCGGGACGGGCTAATGAAAAACTGTTTTTT. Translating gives CASFAPGRANEKLFF. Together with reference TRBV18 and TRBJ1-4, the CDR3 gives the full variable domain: NAGVMQNPRHLVRRRGQEARLRCSPMKGHSHVYWYRQLPEEGLKFMVYLQKENIIDESGMPKERFSAEFPKEGPSILRIQQVVRGDSAAYFCASFAPGRANEKLFFGSGTQLSVL.

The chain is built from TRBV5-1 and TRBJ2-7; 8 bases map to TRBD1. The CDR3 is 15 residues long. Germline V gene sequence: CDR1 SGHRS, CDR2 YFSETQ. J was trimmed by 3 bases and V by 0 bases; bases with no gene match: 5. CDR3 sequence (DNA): TGCGCCAGCAGCTTGGATGCAGGGGGCCTCTACGAGCAGTACTTC. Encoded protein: CASSLDAGGLYEQYF.

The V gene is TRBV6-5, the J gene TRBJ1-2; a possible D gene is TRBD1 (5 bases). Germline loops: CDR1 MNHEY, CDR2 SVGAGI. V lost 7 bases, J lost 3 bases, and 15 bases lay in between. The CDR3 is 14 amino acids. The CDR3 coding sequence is TGTGCCAGCACCAGGGTTACGGGAGACTATGGCTACACCTTC. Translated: CASTRVTGDYGYTF.

The CDR3 sequence: CASSLNGQGSQPQHF. The CDR3 DNA sequence: TGTGCCAGCAGTTTAAATGGGCAGGGTAGTCAGCCCCAGCATTTT. This sequence joins TRBV27 and TRBJ1-5; D may be TRBD1 (5 bases). CDR1 is MNHEY and CDR2 is SMNVEV in the germline V gene (reference sequence). The CDR3 runs 15 residues. With 2 bases removed from V and 6 bases from J, the gap between germline ends came to 14 bases.

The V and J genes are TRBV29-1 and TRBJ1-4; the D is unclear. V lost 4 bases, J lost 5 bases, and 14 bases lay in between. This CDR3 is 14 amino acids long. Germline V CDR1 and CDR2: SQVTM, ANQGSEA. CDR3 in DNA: TGCAGCGTTGTAGTAGTACAGAAAAATGAAAAACTGTTTTTT. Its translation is CSVVVVQKNEKLFF.

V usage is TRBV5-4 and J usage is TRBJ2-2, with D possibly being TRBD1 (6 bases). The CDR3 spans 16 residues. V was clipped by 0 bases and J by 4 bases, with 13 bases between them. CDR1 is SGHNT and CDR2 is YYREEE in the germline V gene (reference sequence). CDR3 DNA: TGTGCCAGCAGCTTGGTGGGGGCGCAAGGCACCGGGGAGCTGTTTTTT. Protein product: CASSLVGAQGTGELFF.

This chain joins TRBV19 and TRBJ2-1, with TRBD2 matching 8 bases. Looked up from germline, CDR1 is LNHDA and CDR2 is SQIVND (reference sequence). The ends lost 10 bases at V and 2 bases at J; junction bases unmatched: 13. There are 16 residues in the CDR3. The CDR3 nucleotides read TGTGCCACTCGACCCCCAGCGGGGGAAGCCTACAATGAGCAGTTCTTC. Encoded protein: CATRPPAGEAYNEQFF.

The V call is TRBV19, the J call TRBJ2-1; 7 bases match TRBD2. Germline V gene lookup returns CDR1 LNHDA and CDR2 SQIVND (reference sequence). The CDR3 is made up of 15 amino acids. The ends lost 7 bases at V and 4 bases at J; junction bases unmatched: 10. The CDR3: CASTNPPGGYNEQFF. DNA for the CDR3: TGTGCCAGTACTAACCCCCCGGGGGGTTACAATGAGCAGTTCTTC.

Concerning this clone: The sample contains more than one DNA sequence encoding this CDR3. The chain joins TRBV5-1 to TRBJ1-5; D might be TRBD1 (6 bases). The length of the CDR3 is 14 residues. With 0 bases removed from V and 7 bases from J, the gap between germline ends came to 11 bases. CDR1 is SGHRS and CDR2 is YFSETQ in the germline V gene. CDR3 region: CASSLEGVGQPQHF. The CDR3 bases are TGCGCCAGCAGCTTGGAGGGGGTCGGGCAGCCCCAGCATTTT.

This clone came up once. The CDR3 nucleotides are TGTGCCAGCAGAGCCCCAGGGGGCTACGAGCAGTACTTC. Translation gives CASRAPGGYEQYF. The genes are TRBV5-6 and TRBJ2-7; 7 bases align to TRBD1. The CDR3 is 13 amino acids. Germline assignment: CDR1 SGHDT and CDR2 YYEEEE. V lost 5 bases, J lost 3 bases, and 5 bases stayed unmatched.